The entry that follows covers one T cell receptor (beta chain) sequence. TCRdb processed the PCR reads anew with MiXCR; each CDR3 protein has one entry. This sample carries 9,500 to 13,000 distinct CDR3 sequences, about a quarter of them seen once, and the ten largest clones take about a tenth. The CDR3 extends over 14 amino acids. V lost 3 bases to trimming and J lost 7 bases, with 13 bases between them. This entry is derived from a study of immune characterization of retroperitoneal liposarcoma. Sequencing input: tumor tissue. This clonotype was obtained from a female donor with retroperitoneal liposarcoma. V usage is TRBV12-3 or TRBV12-4 and J usage is TRBJ2-1; D may be TRBD1 (5 bases). CDR3 amino acids: CASSFRQLGNEQFF. The CDR3 DNA reads TGTGCCAGCAGTTTTAGACAGCTAGGGAATGAGCAGTTCTTC.